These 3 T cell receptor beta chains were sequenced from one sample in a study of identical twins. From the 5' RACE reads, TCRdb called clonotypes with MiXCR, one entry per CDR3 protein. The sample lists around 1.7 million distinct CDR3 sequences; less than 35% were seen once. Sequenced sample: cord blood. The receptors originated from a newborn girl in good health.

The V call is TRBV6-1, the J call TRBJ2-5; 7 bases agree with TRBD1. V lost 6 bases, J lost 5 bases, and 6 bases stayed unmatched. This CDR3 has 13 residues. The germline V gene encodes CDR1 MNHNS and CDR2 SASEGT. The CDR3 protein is CASSRGSYETQYF. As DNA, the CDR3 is TGTGCCAGCAGCAGGGGGTCGTATGAGACCCAGTACTTC.

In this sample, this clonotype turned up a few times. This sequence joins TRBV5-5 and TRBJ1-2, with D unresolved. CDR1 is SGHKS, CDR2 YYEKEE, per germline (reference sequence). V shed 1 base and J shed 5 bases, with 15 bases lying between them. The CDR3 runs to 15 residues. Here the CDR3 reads CASSLKPGYRYGYTF. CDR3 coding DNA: TGTGCCAGCAGCTTGAAGCCCGGGTATAGGTATGGCTACACCTTC.

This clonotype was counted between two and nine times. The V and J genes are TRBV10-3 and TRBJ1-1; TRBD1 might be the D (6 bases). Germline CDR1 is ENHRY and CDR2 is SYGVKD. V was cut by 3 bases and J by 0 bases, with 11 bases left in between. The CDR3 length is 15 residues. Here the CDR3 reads CAISDTGTLNTEAFF. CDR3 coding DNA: TGTGCCATCAGTGATACAGGGACCTTGAACACTGAAGCTTTCTTT.